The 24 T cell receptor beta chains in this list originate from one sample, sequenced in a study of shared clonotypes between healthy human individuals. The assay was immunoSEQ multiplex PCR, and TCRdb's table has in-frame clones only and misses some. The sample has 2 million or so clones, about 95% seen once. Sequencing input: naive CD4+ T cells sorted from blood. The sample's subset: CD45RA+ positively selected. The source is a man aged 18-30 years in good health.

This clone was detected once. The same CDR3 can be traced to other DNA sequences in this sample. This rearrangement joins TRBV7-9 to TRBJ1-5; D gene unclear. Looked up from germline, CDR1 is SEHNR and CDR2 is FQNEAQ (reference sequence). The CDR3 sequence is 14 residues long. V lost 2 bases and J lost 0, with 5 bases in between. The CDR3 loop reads CASSLTDSNQPQHF. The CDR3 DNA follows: TGTGCCAGCAGCTTAACGGATAGCAATCAGCCCCAGCATTTT. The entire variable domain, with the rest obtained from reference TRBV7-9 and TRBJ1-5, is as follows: DTGVSQNPRHKITKRGQNVTFRCDPISEHNRLYWYRQTLGQGPEFLTYFQNEAQLEKSRLLSDRFSAERPKGSFSTLEIQRTEQGDSAMYLCASSLTDSNQPQHFGDGTRLSIL.

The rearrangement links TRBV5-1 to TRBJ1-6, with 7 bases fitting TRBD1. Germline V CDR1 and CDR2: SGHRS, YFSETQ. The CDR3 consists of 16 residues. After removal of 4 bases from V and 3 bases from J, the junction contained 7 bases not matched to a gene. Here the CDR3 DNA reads TGCGCCAGCAGCCCAGCGACAGGGCTCTATAATTCACCCCTCCACTTT. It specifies CASSPATGLYNSPLHF.

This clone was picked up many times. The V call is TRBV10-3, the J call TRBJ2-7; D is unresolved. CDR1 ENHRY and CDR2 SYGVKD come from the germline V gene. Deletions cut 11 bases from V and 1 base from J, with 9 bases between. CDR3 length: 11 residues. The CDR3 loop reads CAARSSYEQYF. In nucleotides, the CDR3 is TGTGCCGCCCGGAGTTCCTACGAGCAGTACTTC.

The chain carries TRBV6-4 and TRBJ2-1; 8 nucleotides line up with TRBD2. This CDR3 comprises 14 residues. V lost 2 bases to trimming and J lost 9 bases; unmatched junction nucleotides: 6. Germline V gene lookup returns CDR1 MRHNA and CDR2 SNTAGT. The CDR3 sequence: CASSDTGGAGEQFF. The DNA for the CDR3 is TGTGCCAGCAGTGACACCGGGGGGGCCGGTGAGCAGTTCTTC.

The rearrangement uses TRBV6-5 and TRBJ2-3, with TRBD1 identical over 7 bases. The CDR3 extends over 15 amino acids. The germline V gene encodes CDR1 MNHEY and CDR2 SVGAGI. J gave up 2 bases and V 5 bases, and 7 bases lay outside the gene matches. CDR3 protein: CASSRRQGPTDTQYF. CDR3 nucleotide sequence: TGTGCCAGCAGTAGACGACAGGGCCCCACAGATACGCAGTATTTT.

CDR3 sequence reads: CAIIGQLGANVLTF. In nucleotides, the CDR3 is TGTGCCATCATCGGGCAGCTTGGGGCCAACGTCCTGACTTTC. The chain combines TRBV10-3 with TRBJ2-6; no firm D call. The V end was cut by 7 bases, the J end by 3 bases, with 10 bases between. Germline V gene lookup returns CDR1 ENHRY and CDR2 SYGVKD. The CDR3 has 14 amino acids.

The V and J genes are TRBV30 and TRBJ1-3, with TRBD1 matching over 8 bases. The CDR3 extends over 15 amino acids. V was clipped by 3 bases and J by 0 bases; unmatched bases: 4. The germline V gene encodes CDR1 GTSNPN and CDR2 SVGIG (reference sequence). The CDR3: CAWSETGGSGNTIYF. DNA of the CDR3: TGTGCCTGGAGCGAAACAGGGGGCTCTGGAAACACCATATATTTT.

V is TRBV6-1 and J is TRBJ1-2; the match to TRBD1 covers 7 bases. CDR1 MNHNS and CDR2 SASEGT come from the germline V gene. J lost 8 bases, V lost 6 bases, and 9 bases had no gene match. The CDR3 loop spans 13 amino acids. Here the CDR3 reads CASSTDRVAGYTF. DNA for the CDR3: TGTGCCAGCAGCACCGACAGGGTAGCGGGCTACACCTTC.

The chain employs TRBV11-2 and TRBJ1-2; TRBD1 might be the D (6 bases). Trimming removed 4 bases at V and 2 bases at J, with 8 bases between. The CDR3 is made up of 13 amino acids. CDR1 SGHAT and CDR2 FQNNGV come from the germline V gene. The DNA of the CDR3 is TGTGCCAGCAGCTCGGACAGAAACTATGGCTACACCTTC. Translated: CASSSDRNYGYTF.

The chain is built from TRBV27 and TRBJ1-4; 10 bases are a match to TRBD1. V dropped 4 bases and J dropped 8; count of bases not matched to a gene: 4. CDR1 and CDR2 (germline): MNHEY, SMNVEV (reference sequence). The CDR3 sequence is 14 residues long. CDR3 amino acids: CASSSGTGVEKLFF. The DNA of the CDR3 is TGTGCCAGCAGTTCGGGGACAGGGGTCGAAAAACTGTTTTTT.

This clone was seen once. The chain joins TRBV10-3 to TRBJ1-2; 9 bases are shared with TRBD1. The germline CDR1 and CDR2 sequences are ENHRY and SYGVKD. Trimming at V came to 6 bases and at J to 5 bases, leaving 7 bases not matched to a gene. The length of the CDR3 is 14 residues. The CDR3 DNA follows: TGTGCCATCAGAACAGGGGGCGCGGAATATGGCTACACCTTC. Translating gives CAIRTGGAEYGYTF.

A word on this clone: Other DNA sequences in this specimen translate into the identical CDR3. CDR3 sequence reads: CASSVEGGPGNTIYF. In DNA form, the CDR3 reads TGTGCCAGCAGCGTAGAGGGGGGCCCTGGAAACACCATATATTTT. The chain carries TRBV9 and TRBJ1-3; possibly TRBD1 for D (6 bases). This CDR3 has 15 residues. Per germline, CDR1 SGDLS and CDR2 YYNGEE. V was trimmed by 0 bases and J by 2 bases, leaving 9 bases between them.

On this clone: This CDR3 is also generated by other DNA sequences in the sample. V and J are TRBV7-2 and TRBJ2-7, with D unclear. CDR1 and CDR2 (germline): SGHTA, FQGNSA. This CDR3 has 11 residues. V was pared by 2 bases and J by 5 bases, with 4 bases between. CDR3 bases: TGTGCCAGCAGCTTATTCGACGAGCAGTACTTC. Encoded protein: CASSLFDEQYF.

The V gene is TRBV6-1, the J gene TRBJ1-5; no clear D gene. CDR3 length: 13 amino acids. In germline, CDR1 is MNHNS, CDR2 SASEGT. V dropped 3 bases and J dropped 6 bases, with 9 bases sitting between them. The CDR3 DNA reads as TGTGCCAGCAGTGATGGGTGGGGTCAGCCCCAGCATTTT. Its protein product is CASSDGWGQPQHF.

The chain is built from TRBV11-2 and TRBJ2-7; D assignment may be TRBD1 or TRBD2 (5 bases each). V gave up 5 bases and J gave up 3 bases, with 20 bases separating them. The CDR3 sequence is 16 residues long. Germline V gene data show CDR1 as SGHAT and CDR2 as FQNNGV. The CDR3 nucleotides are TGTGCCAGCAGCCCTAGCCCCGGGACCCGTCACTACGAGCAGTACTTC. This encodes CASSPSPGTRHYEQYF.

CDR3 sequence (DNA): TGTGCCACCAGCAGAGAATGGTCAGGTGCCTACGAGCAGTACTTC. Its translation: CATSREWSGAYEQYF. V and J are TRBV15 and TRBJ2-5; D unclear. The end of the DNA aligns better with TRBJ2-7, so the J call may be wrong. The CDR3 has 15 amino acids. CDR1 LNHNV and CDR2 YYDKDF come from the germline V gene (reference sequence).

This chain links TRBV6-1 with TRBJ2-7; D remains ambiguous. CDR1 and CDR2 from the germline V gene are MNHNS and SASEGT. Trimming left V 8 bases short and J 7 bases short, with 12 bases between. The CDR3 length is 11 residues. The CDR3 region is CASFDRYEQYF. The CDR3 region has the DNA TGTGCCAGCTTTGACCGGTATGAGCAGTACTTC.

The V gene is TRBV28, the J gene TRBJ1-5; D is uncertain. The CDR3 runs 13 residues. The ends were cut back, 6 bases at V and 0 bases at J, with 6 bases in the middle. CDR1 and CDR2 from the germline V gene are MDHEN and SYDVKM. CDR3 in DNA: TGTGCCAGCAGGGAATATAGCAATCAGCCCCAGCATTTT. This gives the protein CASREYSNQPQHF.

CDR3 sequence reads: CASSESPTGASGYTF. The DNA of the CDR3 is TGTGCCAGCAGTGAATCTCCGACAGGGGCGAGTGGCTACACCTTC. The chain joins TRBV25-1 to TRBJ1-2, with 8 bases fitting TRBD1. This CDR3 comprises 15 residues. V gave up 1 base and J gave up 7 bases; unmatched junction bases: 8. CDR1 is MGHDK and CDR2 is SYGVNS in the germline V gene.

CDR3 sequence (DNA): TGTGCCTGGAGTGCAGGGACTAGCGGGACCGCGGAGGAGTTCTTC. Its translation is CAWSAGTSGTAEEFF. The chain employs TRBV30 and TRBJ2-1; 13 bases agree with TRBD2. The CDR3 covers 15 residues. Germline V gene lookup returns CDR1 GTSNPN and CDR2 SVGIG (reference sequence). J was trimmed by 14 bases and V by 1 base; bases with no gene match: 11.

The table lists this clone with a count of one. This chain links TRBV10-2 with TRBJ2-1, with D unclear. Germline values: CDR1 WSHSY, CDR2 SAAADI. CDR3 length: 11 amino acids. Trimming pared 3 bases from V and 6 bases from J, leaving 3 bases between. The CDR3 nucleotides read TGCGCCAGCAGTGAAGCCAATGAGCAGTTCTTC. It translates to CASSEANEQFF.

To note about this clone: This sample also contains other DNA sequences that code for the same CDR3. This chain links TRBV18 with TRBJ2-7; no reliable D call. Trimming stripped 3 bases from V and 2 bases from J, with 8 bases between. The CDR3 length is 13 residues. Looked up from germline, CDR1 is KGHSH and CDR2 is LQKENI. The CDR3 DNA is TGTGCCAGCTCACCCAGCAGTCCCTACGAGCAGTACTTC. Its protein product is CASSPSSPYEQYF.

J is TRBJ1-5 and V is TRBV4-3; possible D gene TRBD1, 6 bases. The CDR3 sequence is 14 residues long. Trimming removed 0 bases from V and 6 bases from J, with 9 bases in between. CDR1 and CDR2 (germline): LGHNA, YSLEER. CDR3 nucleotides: TGCGCCAGCAGCCAAGACAGGGGAGGTCAGCCCCAGCATTTT. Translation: CASSQDRGGQPQHF.

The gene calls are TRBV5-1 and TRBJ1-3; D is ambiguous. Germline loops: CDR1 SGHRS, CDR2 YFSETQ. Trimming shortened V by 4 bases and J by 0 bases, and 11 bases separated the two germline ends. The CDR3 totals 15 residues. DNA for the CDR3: TGCGCCAGCAGCCCTGGACGAGTCTCTGGAAACACCATATATTTT. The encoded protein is CASSPGRVSGNTIYF.